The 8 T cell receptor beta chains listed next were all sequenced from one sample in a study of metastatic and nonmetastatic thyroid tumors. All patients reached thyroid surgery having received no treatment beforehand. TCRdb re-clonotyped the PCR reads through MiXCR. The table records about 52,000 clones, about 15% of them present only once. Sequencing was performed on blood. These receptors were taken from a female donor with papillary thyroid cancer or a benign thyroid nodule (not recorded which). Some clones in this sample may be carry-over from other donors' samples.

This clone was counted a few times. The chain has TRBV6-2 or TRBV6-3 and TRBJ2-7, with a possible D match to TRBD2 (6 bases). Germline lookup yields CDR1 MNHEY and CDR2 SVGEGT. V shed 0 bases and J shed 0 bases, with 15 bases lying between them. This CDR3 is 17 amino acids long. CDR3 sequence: CASSYSISSGSSYEQYF. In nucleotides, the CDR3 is TGTGCCAGCAGTTACTCGATAAGTAGCGGAAGCTCCTACGAGCAGTACTTC.

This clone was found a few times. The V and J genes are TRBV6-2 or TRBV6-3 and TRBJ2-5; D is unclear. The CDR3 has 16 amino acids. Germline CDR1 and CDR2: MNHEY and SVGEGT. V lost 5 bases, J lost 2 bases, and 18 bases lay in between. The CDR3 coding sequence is TGTGCCAGCAGTCAAGCTCGACATGTTTGGCAAGAGACCCAGTACTTC. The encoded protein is CASSQARHVWQETQYF.

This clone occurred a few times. In DNA form, the CDR3 reads TGTGCCAGCAGGGACGTGGGACTGCCCTCCTACGAGCAGTACTTC. It yields the protein CASRDVGLPSYEQYF. The rearrangement links TRBV6-2 or TRBV6-3 to TRBJ2-7; possibly TRBD2 for D (6 bases). CDR1 is MNHEY, CDR2 SVGEGT, per germline. Trimming took off 6 bases at V and 0 bases at J, with 15 bases between the two ends. CDR3 length: 15 residues.

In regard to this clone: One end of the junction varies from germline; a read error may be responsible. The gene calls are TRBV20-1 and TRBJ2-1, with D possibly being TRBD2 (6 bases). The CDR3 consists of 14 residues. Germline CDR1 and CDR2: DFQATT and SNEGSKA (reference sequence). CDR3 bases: TGCAGTGCTAGTTACGGGTCGCGGGGAAATGATCAGTTCTTC. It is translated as CSASYGSRGNDQFF.

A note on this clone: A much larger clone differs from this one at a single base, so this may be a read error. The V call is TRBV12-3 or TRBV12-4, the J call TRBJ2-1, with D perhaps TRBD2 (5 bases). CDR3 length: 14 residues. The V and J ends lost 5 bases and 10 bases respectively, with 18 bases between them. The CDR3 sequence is CASSPGSRELEQFF. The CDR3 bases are TGTGCCAGCAGTCCTGGATCCCGGGAACTAGAGCAGTTCTTC.

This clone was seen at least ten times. CDR3 sequence: CASSQERTGINNQPQHF. CDR3 coding DNA: TGTGCCAGCAGCCAAGAAAGGACAGGGATTAACAATCAGCCCCAGCATTTT. The chain links TRBV4-2 to TRBJ1-5; the match to TRBD1 covers 8 bases. Trimming at V came to 0 bases and at J to 3 bases, leaving 7 bases not matched to a gene. This CDR3 region has 17 residues. CDR1 and CDR2 (germline): LGHNA, YNFKEQ.

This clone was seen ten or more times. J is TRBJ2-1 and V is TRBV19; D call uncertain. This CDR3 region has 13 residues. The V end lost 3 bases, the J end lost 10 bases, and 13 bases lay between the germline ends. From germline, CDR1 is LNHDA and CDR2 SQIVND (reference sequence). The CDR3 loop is CASSMGRHGEQFF. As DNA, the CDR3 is TGTGCCAGTAGTATGGGTCGACATGGAGAGCAGTTCTTC.

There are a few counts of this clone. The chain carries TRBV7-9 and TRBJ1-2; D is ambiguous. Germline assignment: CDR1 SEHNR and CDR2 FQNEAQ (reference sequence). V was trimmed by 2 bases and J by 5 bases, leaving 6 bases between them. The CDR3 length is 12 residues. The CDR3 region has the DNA TGTGCCAGCAGCTTACGGGGATATGGCTACACCTTC. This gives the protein CASSLRGYGYTF.